Here is one T cell receptor beta chain with its context. In the source study's methods: Quantification of nucleated cells was approximated via reference gene primer amplification. Generated by immunoSEQ multiplex PCR, the TCRdb table keeps only in-frame clones and is missing some. V, J and clone size are those of that table, while D and trimming were read from the DNA. The sample has roughly 250,000 clones, roughly 80% seen once. This CDR3 region has 12 residues. Germline values: CDR1 GTSNPN, CDR2 SVGIG (reference sequence). Between the trimmed V and J ends, which lost 3 bases and 5 bases, there was a span of 10 bases. This sample stems from a study of blood T cell repertoires in COVID-19. Across the study: Researchers got acute and convalescent COVID-19 samples from the United States, Italy and Spain. PBMCs, B-cell-depleted T cells, or T cells provided the cDNA or gDNA that made up the material.

The chain uses TRBV30 and TRBJ1-1, with D maybe TRBD1 (6 bases). Input material: peripheral blood. The source is a woman aged 40 to 50 with active or convalescent COVID-19. DNA for the CDR3: TGTGCCTGGAGACAGGGAGTGACTGAAGCTTTCTTT. As protein: CAWRQGVTEAFF.